A single sample is the source of the 25 T cell receptor beta chains below, sequenced in a study of cytomegalovirus exposure and HLA in healthy donors listed by TCRdb under 2017. The library was built by means of the immunoSEQ multiplex PCR assay. Imported from immuneACCESS, the table was reduced by TCRdb to in-frame sequences with V and J called. These copies leave out some clones; in studies compared against another copy, an unresolved V gene accounts for under half, and the cause of the remainder is not known. The sample contains around 150,000 clones, about 80% of them found a single time. The ten biggest clones cover just under 30% of the sample. Sequenced: PBMCs. Source of these receptors: a man aged 30-40 years in good health and CMV-seropositive.

The gene calls are TRBV2 and TRBJ1-2; TRBD1 agrees at 9 bases. The CDR3 runs 14 residues. Germline trimming cut 8 bases from V and 4 bases from J; bases unmatched to any gene: 8. The germline gives CDR1 SNHLY, CDR2 FYNNEI. CDR3 loop: CASSRDRDIYGYTF. CDR3 DNA sequence: TGTGCCAGCTCCCGGGACAGGGACATCTATGGCTACACCTTC.

This chain connects TRBV6-4 to TRBJ2-1; 13 nucleotides match TRBD2. The CDR3 is made up of 15 amino acids. Germline V gene sequence: CDR1 MRHNA, CDR2 SNTAGT. V shed 4 bases, J shed 3 bases, and the junction held 0 bases outside the gene matches. CDR3 amino acids: CASSGTSGSYNEQFF. The CDR3 bases are TGTGCCAGCAGTGGGACTAGCGGGAGCTACAATGAGCAGTTCTTC.

This clone was counted a single time. The V gene is TRBV27, the J gene TRBJ2-3, with TRBD1 matching 7 bases. Trimming removed 2 bases from V and 4 bases from J; junction bases left unmatched: 3. The CDR3 has 14 residues. Per germline, CDR1 MNHEY and CDR2 SMNVEV (reference sequence). The CDR3 DNA follows: TGTGCCAGCAGTTTACAGGGGGTTGCAGATACGCAGTATTTT. This gives the protein CASSLQGVADTQYF.

This clone was observed a handful of times. The chain links TRBV6-6 to TRBJ1-2, with a tentative D call TRBD1 (5 bases). V dropped 2 bases and J dropped 3 bases, with 7 bases sitting between them. Germline V CDR1 and CDR2: MNHNY, SVGAGI (reference sequence). The CDR3 is 13 residues long. The CDR3 coding sequence is TGTGCCAGCAGTTACGGCAGGGACTATGGCTACACCTTC. It specifies CASSYGRDYGYTF.

The gene calls are TRBV5-6 and TRBJ2-4; 8 bases agree with TRBD2. Germline-derived CDR1 and CDR2 are SGHDT and YYEEEE. This CDR3 contains 16 residues. Losses at the gene ends were 0 bases for V and 7 bases for J; bases not matched to a gene: 9. The chain's CDR3 is CASSLGGLGLGNIQYF. CDR3 bases: TGTGCCAGCAGCTTGGGGGGACTAGGACTCGGGAACATTCAGTACTTC.

The V call is TRBV6-5, the J call TRBJ1-2; D gene ambiguous. Between the trimmed V and J ends, which lost 5 bases and 4 bases, there was a span of 17 bases. Germline-derived CDR1 and CDR2 are MNHEY and SVGAGI. This CDR3 has 15 amino acids. CDR3 sequence (DNA): TGTGCCAGCAGTCGGCAGCCCGGAGAAGCCTATGGCTACACCTTC. Protein: CASSRQPGEAYGYTF.

The gene calls are TRBV15 and TRBJ1-2; 7 bases are a match to TRBD1. CDR1 and CDR2 (germline): LNHNV, YYDKDF (reference sequence). Trimming cost V 3 bases and J 2 bases; bases outside gene matches: 6. The CDR3 runs 15 residues. The chain's CDR3 is CATSRGQSNNYGYTF. The CDR3 DNA follows: TGTGCCACCAGCAGGGGACAGTCCAACAACTATGGCTACACCTTC.

This clone has only a few counts. In nucleotides, the CDR3 is TGTGCCAGCAGTTACTCTTTCCGGACAGGTGGCTACACCTTC. Its translation is CASSYSFRTGGYTF. This chain joins TRBV6-5 and TRBJ1-2; 7 bases fit TRBD1. Germline CDR1 MNHEY, CDR2 SVGAGI. Trimming removed 0 bases from V and 7 bases from J; junction bases left unmatched: 5. The CDR3 contains 14 residues.

This clone is a singleton in its sample. The chain uses TRBV7-9 and TRBJ1-4, with D perhaps matching TRBD1 (6 bases). The CDR3 covers 15 residues. V was cut by 4 bases and J by 2 bases, with 11 bases left in between. From germline, CDR1 is SEHNR and CDR2 FQNEAQ (reference sequence). CDR3 protein: CASSYRVGTNEKLFF. In DNA form, the CDR3 reads TGTGCCAGCAGCTACAGGGTGGGCACTAATGAAAAACTGTTTTTT.

The V and J genes are TRBV19 and TRBJ2-5; D gene unclear. CDR1 is LNHDA and CDR2 is SQIVND in the germline V gene (reference sequence). The CDR3 consists of 14 residues. The V and J ends lost 7 bases and 3 bases respectively, with 15 bases between them. CDR3 bases: TGTGCCAGTACGGAGCGAGTTAAGGAAGAGACCCAGTACTTC. Protein sequence: CASTERVKEETQYF.

The genes are TRBV9 and TRBJ1-1; D is perhaps TRBD1 (5 bases). Trimming removed 0 bases from V and 2 bases from J, with 11 bases in between. This CDR3 is 15 amino acids long. Germline lookup yields CDR1 SGDLS and CDR2 YYNGEE. In DNA form, the CDR3 reads TGTGCCAGCAGCGTAGTTGGGGGGATTAACACTGAAGCTTTCTTT. Translated, it gives CASSVVGGINTEAFF.

This clone was detected once. V and J are TRBV7-9 and TRBJ1-2; 12 nucleotides match TRBD1. V lost 4 bases and J lost 7; bases outside the gene matches: 4. Germline CDR1 and CDR2: SEHNR and FQNEAQ (reference sequence). This CDR3 contains 14 residues. CDR3 sequence: CASSWDRGRLGYTF. CDR3 bases: TGTGCCAGCAGCTGGGACAGGGGGCGTCTTGGCTACACCTTC.

This chain joins TRBV18 and TRBJ1-2; the D is unclear. Trimming took off 2 bases at V and 4 bases at J, with 8 bases between the two ends. In germline, CDR1 is KGHSH, CDR2 LQKENI. CDR3 length: 13 amino acids. CDR3 loop: CASSPEPGYGYTF. The CDR3, as DNA: TGTGCCAGCTCACCAGAGCCCGGCTATGGCTACACCTTC.

J is TRBJ2-3 and V is TRBV18, with D possibly matching TRBD1 (7 bases). The CDR3 loop spans 15 amino acids. Germline-derived CDR1 and CDR2 are KGHSH and LQKENI. The V end was cut by 6 bases, the J end by 2 bases, with 15 bases between. The CDR3 here is CASSHDREVTDTQYF. CDR3 in DNA: TGTGCCAGCTCCCACGACAGGGAGGTCACAGATACGCAGTATTTT. Filled out from reference TRBV18 and TRBJ2-3, the complete variable domain reads NAGVMQNPRHLVRRRGQEARLRCSPMKGHSHVYWYRQLPEEGLKFMVYLQKENIIDESGMPKERFSAEFPKEGPSILRIQQVVRGDSAAYFCASSHDREVTDTQYFGPGTRLTVL.

The rearrangement uses TRBV5-6 and TRBJ1-1, with D possibly matching TRBD1 (6 bases). Looked up from germline, CDR1 is SGHDT and CDR2 is YYEEEE. The CDR3 is 12 amino acids. V dropped 10 bases and J dropped 4 bases, with 14 bases sitting between them. As DNA, the CDR3 is TGTGCCGGGGGGGGCGTAAGCACTGAAGCTTTCTTT. Residues: CAGGGVSTEAFF.

The chain links TRBV28 to TRBJ2-7, with TRBD1 matching 7 bases. V was clipped by 6 bases and J by 0 bases; unmatched bases: 8. The length of the CDR3 is 15 residues. Germline-derived CDR1 and CDR2 are MDHEN and SYDVKM. As DNA, the CDR3 is TGTGCCAGCAGATTGGGACAGTTAAGCTCCTACGAGCAGTACTTC. It is translated as CASRLGQLSSYEQYF.

V usage is TRBV5-1 and J usage is TRBJ2-5; 9 nucleotides match TRBD2. The CDR3 spans 18 residues. Trimming cost V 0 bases and J 5 bases; bases outside gene matches: 14. Germline V gene data show CDR1 as SGHRS and CDR2 as YFSETQ. Here the CDR3 DNA reads TGCGCCAGCAGCTTGGCCGGGTCTGGCGGGGGGGCCAGGGAGACCCAGTACTTC. Translating gives CASSLAGSGGGARETQYF.

CDR3 sequence reads: CASSESPRTGNNEQFF. The CDR3 nucleotides read TGCGCCAGCAGTGAGTCCCCCCGGACAGGGAACAATGAGCAGTTCTTC. The V and J genes are TRBV10-1 and TRBJ2-1; 8 bases match TRBD1. The J segment lost 5 bases and the V segment lost 0 bases, leaving 6 bases of the junction unmatched. CDR3 length: 16 amino acids. Germline loops: CDR1 WNHNN, CDR2 SYGVQD (reference sequence).

The rearrangement joins TRBV5-6 to TRBJ1-1, with D tentatively TRBD1 (6 bases). CDR1 and CDR2 from the germline V gene are SGHDT and YYEEEE. This CDR3 has 14 amino acids. Deletions cut 1 base from V and 1 base from J, with 8 bases between. The CDR3 region is CASSLYRANTEAFF. The CDR3 coding sequence is TGTGCCAGCAGCTTGTACAGGGCGAACACTGAAGCTTTCTTT.

The chain joins TRBV7-8 to TRBJ2-2; TRBD2 agrees at 14 bases. The germline V gene encodes CDR1 SGHVS and CDR2 FQNEAQ. This CDR3 has 17 residues. V was clipped by 6 bases and J by 4 bases; unmatched bases: 7. In nucleotides, the CDR3 is TGTGCCAGCAGACCGACTAGCGGGGGGGCTGGCACCGGGGAGCTGTTTTTT. Translation gives CASRPTSGGAGTGELFF.

The chain employs TRBV25-1 and TRBJ2-1; 10 positions match TRBD2. Germline V gives CDR1 MGHDK, CDR2 SYGVNS. V shed 2 bases, J shed 5 bases, and the junction held 6 bases outside the gene matches. The CDR3 totals 16 residues. CDR3 sequence: CASSEGAGGRDNEQFF. For the CDR3, the DNA is TGTGCCAGCAGTGAAGGAGCGGGGGGGAGGGACAATGAGCAGTTCTTC. The full variable domain, its missing parts supplied by reference TRBV25-1 and TRBJ2-1, is EADIYQTPRYLVIGTGKKITLECSQTMGHDKMYWYQQDPGMELHLIHYSYGVNSTEKGDLSSESTVSRIRTEHFPLTLESARPSHTSQYLCASSEGAGGRDNEQFFGPGTRLTVL.

The chain couples TRBV19 to TRBJ2-1; 9 bases agree with TRBD1. V lost 4 bases and J lost 0; bases outside the gene matches: 7. CDR1 LNHDA and CDR2 SQIVND come from the germline V gene (reference sequence). The CDR3 sequence is 17 residues long. DNA for the CDR3: TGTGCCAGTAGTAGGTCTCGGACAGGGGACTCCTACAATGAGCAGTTCTTC. Protein: CASSRSRTGDSYNEQFF.

A few counts support this clone. The J gene is TRBJ2-7, the V gene TRBV30; tentatively, D is TRBD2 (7 bases). This CDR3 comprises 12 residues. V was trimmed by 2 bases and J by 9 bases, leaving 14 bases between them. CDR1 and CDR2 (germline): GTSNPN, SVGIG (reference sequence). The CDR3 sequence is CAWSHREGWQYF. The DNA of the CDR3 is TGTGCCTGGAGTCACAGGGAGGGTTGGCAGTACTTC.

The V gene is TRBV6-6, the J gene TRBJ2-7; 7 bases line up with TRBD1. CDR1 and CDR2 from the germline V gene are MNHNY and SVGAGI (reference sequence). CDR3 length: 13 amino acids. With 8 bases clipped from V and 0 bases from J, the junction kept 4 bases outside the gene matches. CDR3 bases: TGTGCCAGCCGGGACAGCAGCTCCTACGAGCAGTACTTC. This sequence encodes CASRDSSSYEQYF.

The chain has TRBV7-8 and TRBJ1-1; D is perhaps TRBD1 (6 bases). In germline, CDR1 is SGHVS, CDR2 FQNEAQ. The CDR3 spans 15 residues. Trimming pared 3 bases from V and 1 base from J, leaving 12 bases between. CDR3 in DNA: TGTGCCAGCAGCTTTGGTCAGGGGCCGAACACTGAAGCTTTCTTT. Translating it yields CASSFGQGPNTEAFF.